The sequence of this TCR beta chain was determined in a study of T-cell reconstitution after alpha-beta-depleted transplantation in children. Trimming cost V 3 bases and J 5 bases, with 14 bases left between them. The CDR3 is 15 residues long. For this clonotype: Its target is unknown.

General study points: Several hundred expanded graft clones reportedly supplied alpha-beta T cells about two months after transplant. Some patients' high day-60 TCRbeta diversity was traced to surviving recipient T cells and thymic progenitors. At one year after transplant, newly produced T cells mostly accounted for T-cell counts and diversity.

Preparation of the TCRbeta library used unique molecular identifiers. TCRdb reprocessed the PCR reads via MiXCR and lists one record per CDR3 protein. This sample has hundreds of thousands of distinct CDR3 sequences, with 15% to 20% found just once. The chain joins TRBV12-3 or TRBV12-4 to TRBJ1-3; no reliable D call. The clonotype comes from a boy younger than two who had a stem cell transplant for Wiskott-Aldrich syndrome, so the T cells may come from the graft donor. The sequencing here drew on PBMCs, mostly from graft donor cells, taken 360 days after TCRalphabeta/CD19-depleted stem cell transplant. This CDR3 is CASSFGENMRNTIYF. As DNA, the CDR3 is TGTGCCAGCAGTTTTGGGGAGAACATGAGAAACACCATATATTTT.